This TCR beta chain was captured in a study of T-cell memory formation after mild COVID-19. Study overall: Clustering of TCRs was largely donor specific. Findings and caveats of the study: There was a balanced CD4/CD8 profile in clones contracting day 15 to 85, and later expanders leaned CD4+. Contracting CD8+ clones were enriched in EMRA, CD4+ mainly in CM and EM.

This clonotype has just a few counts. Antigen specificity is unknown. A single record per CDR3 protein comes from TCRdb applying MiXCR to the 5' RACE reads. The sample gives around 450,000 distinct CDR3 sequences, roughly 24% of which show up once; 8.8% is in the top ten. This CDR3 comprises 15 residues. Germline V gene sequence: CDR1 MGHRA, CDR2 YSYEKL. V lost 4 bases, J lost 3 bases, and 6 bases stayed unmatched. The sequenced sample was PBMCs or a T cell subset sorted from them (not recorded which). The sequence was collected from an adult woman who had mild COVID-19 (a few samples of this study predate the infection). Cell type and time point are not known. The V gene is TRBV4-1, the J gene TRBJ1-1; 9 bases fit TRBD1. In DNA form, the CDR3 reads TGCGCCAGCAGCCGAAACAGGGGGCAAGACACTGAAGCTTTCTTT. Its protein product is CASSRNRGQDTEAFF.